The 10 T cell receptor beta chains below come from one sample, sequenced in a study of OX40 agonist ivuxolimab in advanced cancers. The method was immunoSEQ multiplex PCR; TCRdb's version includes in-frame clones alone and lacks a portion of them. The repertoire has tens of thousands of clones, roughly 83% of them found once; the top ten carry around 7.3%. The material sequenced was CD4+ or CD8+ T cells sorted from blood, taken in a trial of the OX40 agonist ivuxolimab. These receptors all stem from an adult with an advanced solid tumor such as melanoma, head and neck, liver or kidney cancer.

The chain has TRBV4-1 and TRBJ2-7; 9 bases match TRBD2. Trimming removed 4 bases from V and 4 bases from J; junction bases left unmatched: 2. The CDR3 runs to 13 residues. Per germline, CDR1 MGHRA and CDR2 YSYEKL. The CDR3 DNA reads as TGCGCCAGCAGCCCGGGACTAGCTTACGAGCAGTACTTC. Encoded protein: CASSPGLAYEQYF.

As DNA, the CDR3 is TGCGCCAGCAGCCACGGTACGGGGAACGGCGAGCAGTACTTC. This sequence encodes CASSHGTGNGEQYF. This chain joins TRBV4-3 and TRBJ2-7; a possible D gene is TRBD2 (5 bases). The germline V gene encodes CDR1 LGHNA and CDR2 YSLEER. V was cut by 3 bases and J by 6 bases, with 15 bases left in between. The CDR3 is made up of 14 amino acids.

V is TRBV7-3 and J is TRBJ2-3; a possible D gene is TRBD2 (6 bases). Trimming shortened V by 1 base and J by 11 bases, and 13 bases separated the two germline ends. The CDR3 totals 13 residues. Germline V lookup: CDR1 SGHTA, CDR2 FQGTGA. CDR3 sequence (DNA): TGTGCCAGCAGCTTAAATCCTGGACTATTGCAGTATTTT. It is translated as CASSLNPGLLQYF.

The chain recombines TRBV6-5 with TRBJ1-5; 8 positions match TRBD1. The V gene end was trimmed by 5 bases and the J gene end by 7 bases; junction bases not matched to a gene: 10. The germline V gene has CDR1 MNHEY and CDR2 SVGAGI. The CDR3 runs to 15 residues. CDR3 region: CASSTGQGFRQPQHF. CDR3 DNA: TGTGCCAGCAGTACCGGACAGGGTTTTCGCCAGCCCCAGCATTTT.

The chain couples TRBV7-3 to TRBJ2-3; 9 bases match TRBD1. The trim removed 5 bases at V and 10 bases at J, leaving 13 bases unmatched. The CDR3 is 15 residues long. Germline V gene data show CDR1 as SGHTA and CDR2 as FQGTGA. The CDR3 reads CASSPNGVGQGAQYF. The CDR3 nucleotides read TGTGCCAGCAGCCCCAATGGGGTGGGACAGGGTGCGCAGTATTTT.

The rearrangement joins TRBV7-9 to TRBJ2-7, with D perhaps TRBD2 (6 bases). CDR1 is SEHNR and CDR2 is FQNEAQ in the germline V gene (reference sequence). This CDR3 has 16 residues. Deletions cut 5 bases from V and 7 bases from J, with 24 bases between. As DNA, the CDR3 is TGTGCCAGCAGCCCCTCCCCGAAGCGGGTCTCGGGGGAGCAGTACTTC. It specifies CASSPSPKRVSGEQYF.

This chain links TRBV15 with TRBJ1-2, with 10 bases matching TRBD1. The CDR3 is made up of 17 amino acids. Germline V gives CDR1 LNHNV, CDR2 YYDKDF (reference sequence). V was clipped by 0 bases and J by 3 bases; unmatched bases: 7. CDR3 DNA: TGTGCCACCAGCAGAGATAGGGACAGGGGCCAATACTATGGCTACACCTTC. This gives the protein CATSRDRDRGQYYGYTF.

This clone was seen a few times. The V and J genes are TRBV7-9 and TRBJ1-1; D gene unclear. The CDR3 runs 11 residues. Germline-derived CDR1 and CDR2 are SEHNR and FQNEAQ (reference sequence). V lost 0 bases and J 7 bases, leaving 3 bases between the germline ends. In DNA, the CDR3 is TGTGCCAGCAGCTTAGCCAATGAAGCTTTCTTT. It specifies CASSLANEAFF.

This chain connects TRBV9 to TRBJ2-3; TRBD2 agrees at 13 bases. CDR1 and CDR2 (germline): SGDLS, YYNGEE. The CDR3 runs to 16 residues. Trimming took 4 bases from V and 3 from J; bases not matched to a gene: 5. The CDR3 DNA reads as TGTGCCAGCAGCCTTGGGACTAGCGGGGCAACAGATACGCAGTATTTT. Translation gives CASSLGTSGATDTQYF. The whole variable domain, filled in from reference TRBV9 and TRBJ2-3, reads DSGVTQTPKHLITATGQRVTLRCSPRSGDLSVYWYQQSLDQGLQFLIQYYNGEERAKGNILERFSAQQFPDLHSELNLSSLELGDSALYFCASSLGTSGATDTQYFGPGTRLTVL.

The chain combines TRBV5-1 with TRBJ2-1; D uncertain. CDR1 is SGHRS and CDR2 is YFSETQ in the germline V gene. The CDR3 covers 15 residues. Trimming shortened V by 3 bases and J by 0 bases, and 10 bases separated the two germline ends. The CDR3 is CASSSGPSSYNEQFF. The DNA for the CDR3 is TGCGCCAGCAGCTCAGGTCCCAGCTCCTACAATGAGCAGTTCTTC.